The 17 T cell receptor beta chains in this list originate from one sample, sequenced in a study of T-cell reconstitution after alpha-beta-depleted transplantation in children. For TCRbeta, the library was prepared with unique molecular identifiers. MiXCR, applied by TCRdb to the PCR reads, yields one record per CDR3 protein. The profile shows hundreds of thousands of distinct CDR3 sequences, approximately 15% of them singletons. The sequences come from PBMCs, mostly from graft donor cells, collected 360 days after TCRalphabeta/CD19-depleted stem cell transplant. These receptors all stem from a male patient between 2 and 15 years old who had a stem cell transplant for acute lymphoblastic leukemia, so the T cells may come from the graft donor.

The J gene is TRBJ2-7, the V gene TRBV27, with D tentatively TRBD2 (7 bases). The V gene lost 6 bases and the J gene lost 2 bases, with 20 bases spanning the gap. CDR3 length: 16 amino acids. Germline values: CDR1 MNHEY, CDR2 SMNVEV (reference sequence). In DNA, the CDR3 is TGTGCCAGCAGGAAACCAGGGGAGGGACGGCCCTACGAGCAGTACTTC. As protein: CASRKPGEGRPYEQYF.

A few counts support this clonotype. The chain combines TRBV5-6 with TRBJ1-1, with D perhaps matching TRBD1 (6 bases). The CDR3 is 16 amino acids. Germline V gene data show CDR1 as SGHDT and CDR2 as YYEEEE. V shed 0 bases and J shed 10 bases, with 22 bases lying between them. CDR3 protein: CASSLAGLGGGAAAFF. The CDR3 DNA is TGTGCCAGCAGCTTGGCTGGATTAGGGGGTGGGGCAGCAGCTTTCTTT. The entire variable domain, with the rest obtained from reference TRBV5-6 and TRBJ1-1, is as follows: DAGVTQSPTHLIKTRGQQVTLRCSPKSGHDTVSWYQQALGQGPQFIFQYYEEEERQRGNFPDRFSGHQFPNYSSELNVNALLLGDSALYLCASSLAGLGGGAAAFFGQGTRLTVV.

This clonotype occurred a few times. J is TRBJ1-4 and V is TRBV6-6; 8 bases are a match to TRBD1. The V and J ends lost 1 base and 15 bases, in that order; junction bases with no gene match: 7. From germline, CDR1 is MNHNY and CDR2 SVGAGI (reference sequence). The CDR3 contains 13 residues. CDR3 DNA sequence: TGTGCCAGCAGTTACTTCAGGGGGCCAGCCTTGTTTTTT. Protein product: CASSYFRGPALFF.

V and J are TRBV6-1 and TRBJ2-4; D is uncertain. This CDR3 is 15 amino acids long. The V gene lost 7 bases and the J gene lost 6 bases, with 19 bases spanning the gap. From germline, CDR1 is MNHNS and CDR2 SASEGT. The CDR3 coding sequence is TGTGCCAGCACCCCATCACTTGGATCCCGAAACATTCAGTACTTC. It specifies CASTPSLGSRNIQYF.

The chain has TRBV7-6 and TRBJ2-1; 11 bases line up with TRBD2. Unmatched junction bases numbered 14, after V lost 3 bases and J lost 4 bases. Germline assignment: CDR1 SGHVS and CDR2 FNYEAQ. This CDR3 contains 19 residues. The CDR3 sequence is CASSLLLAGGERNYNEQFF. The CDR3 region has the DNA TGTGCCAGCAGCTTGCTGCTAGCGGGAGGAGAAAGAAATTACAATGAGCAGTTCTTC.

This clonotype turned up a few times. The chain carries TRBV5-1 and TRBJ2-2, with TRBD2 matching over 7 bases. V shed 0 bases, J shed 6 bases, and the junction held 5 bases outside the gene matches. The CDR3 is made up of 15 amino acids. CDR1 is SGHRS, CDR2 YFSETQ, per germline. CDR3 protein: CASSLVASGAGELFF. In DNA form, the CDR3 reads TGCGCCAGCAGCTTGGTGGCTAGCGGAGCCGGGGAGCTGTTTTTT.

The rearrangement links TRBV9 to TRBJ2-3, with no clear D. CDR3 length equals 16 residues. With 0 bases removed from V and 0 bases from J, the gap between germline ends came to 11 bases. The V gene's germline CDR1 is SGDLS and CDR2 YYNGEE. DNA for the CDR3: TGTGCCAGCAGCGTAGAGGGCAGGCCGAGCACAGATACGCAGTATTTT. Residues: CASSVEGRPSTDTQYF.

This clonotype was recorded at least ten times. The V and J genes are TRBV20-1 and TRBJ1-6; 10 positions agree with TRBD1. Trimming cost V 3 bases and J 9 bases; bases outside gene matches: 5. This CDR3 spans 14 amino acids. Germline V gives CDR1 DFQATT, CDR2 SNEGSKA (reference sequence). CDR3 sequence (DNA): TGCAGTGCTAGGGTGGACAGGGGGGGTTCACCCCTCCACTTT. The encoded protein is CSARVDRGGSPLHF.

This clonotype was seen repeatedly, ten times or more. The chain links TRBV25-1 to TRBJ2-1; D uncertain. CDR1 and CDR2 from the germline V gene are MGHDK and SYGVNS. This CDR3 has 14 amino acids. The V and J ends lost 5 bases and 0 bases respectively, with 8 bases between them. The CDR3 DNA reads as TGTGCCAGCAGTTGGACCAGCTCCTACAATGAGCAGTTCTTC. Its translation is CASSWTSSYNEQFF.

The J gene is TRBJ1-1, the V gene TRBV9, with D maybe TRBD1 (6 bases). The length of the CDR3 is 14 residues. Germline assignment: CDR1 SGDLS and CDR2 YYNGEE. V lost 3 bases and J 1 base, leaving 10 bases between the germline ends. The CDR3 region has the DNA TGTGCCAGCAGCGGTTCACAGGGGAACACTGAAGCTTTCTTT. Translation gives CASSGSQGNTEAFF. The full variable domain, completed using reference TRBV9 and TRBJ1-1, is DSGVTQTPKHLITATGQRVTLRCSPRSGDLSVYWYQQSLDQGLQFLIQYYNGEERAKGNILERFSAQQFPDLHSELNLSSLELGDSALYFCASSGSQGNTEAFFGQGTRLTVV.

The sample holds a few counts of this clonotype. This chain connects TRBV4-1 to TRBJ2-2; D call uncertain. Germline CDR1 is MGHRA and CDR2 is YSYEKL. V lost 3 bases, J lost 7 bases, and 12 bases lay in between. CDR3 length: 14 amino acids. The CDR3 loop is CASSQDYILGELFF. The DNA of the CDR3 is TGCGCCAGCAGCCAGGATTACATCCTCGGGGAGCTGTTTTTT.

The rearrangement joins TRBV7-8 to TRBJ2-2, with D possibly TRBD1 on 6 matching bases. Trimming cost V 3 bases and J 6 bases, with 11 bases left between them. The CDR3 is made up of 14 amino acids. The germline V gene has CDR1 SGHVS and CDR2 FQNEAQ. CDR3 amino acids: CASSLPGVPGELFF. CDR3 nucleotide sequence: TGTGCCAGCAGCTTGCCAGGGGTACCCGGGGAGCTGTTTTTT.

In this sample, this clonotype turned up a few times. The chain joins TRBV7-8 to TRBJ2-3; D not certain. CDR3 length: 16 residues. Germline values: CDR1 SGHVS, CDR2 FQNEAQ. Trimming shortened V by 1 base and J by 0 bases, and 11 bases separated the two germline ends. The CDR3 nucleotides are TGTGCCAGCAGCTTAGAGGGCTTCCCTAGCACAGATACGCAGTATTTT. It is translated as CASSLEGFPSTDTQYF.

CDR3 DNA: TGTGCCAGCACCTCTCCCCGACGGGGGGCGCATAGGTACGAGCAGTACTTC. Translating gives CASTSPRRGAHRYEQYF. The J gene is TRBJ2-7, the V gene TRBV28, with TRBD2 as a possible D gene (7 bases). The CDR3 totals 17 residues. CDR1 and CDR2 (germline): MDHEN, SYDVKM. V shed 7 bases and J shed 4 bases, with 26 bases lying between them.

The chain links TRBV20-1 to TRBJ2-1, with no clear D. Deletions cut 1 base from V and 8 bases from J, with 9 bases between. The germline V gene has CDR1 DFQATT and CDR2 SNEGSKA (reference sequence). The CDR3 is made up of 12 amino acids. Written as DNA, the CDR3 is TGCAGTGCTAGAGTTTTAGGGTATGAGCAGTTCTTC. Its translation is CSARVLGYEQFF.

This clonotype showed up just a few times. The chain has TRBV7-2 and TRBJ2-7, with D unclear. CDR1 SGHTA and CDR2 FQGNSA come from the germline V gene. CDR3 length: 15 amino acids. Trimming removed 3 bases from V and 5 bases from J, with 17 bases in between. The CDR3 DNA reads TGTGCCAGCAGCTTGGACCCAGTTTCTTTCGACGAGCAGTACTTC. Amino acid sequence: CASSLDPVSFDEQYF.

The V and J genes are TRBV25-1 and TRBJ2-1; no reliable D call. V was trimmed by 4 bases and J by 9 bases, leaving 7 bases between them. CDR1 is MGHDK and CDR2 is SYGVNS in the germline V gene. The CDR3 has 11 residues. The CDR3 sequence: CASSVGVEQFF. DNA of the CDR3: TGTGCCAGCAGTGTCGGCGTTGAGCAGTTCTTC.